This T cell receptor beta chain was found in a study of shared clonotypes between healthy human individuals. About the study: CD4 naive and CD4 memory each took three plates per donor, while CD8 naive took two and CD8 memory one. Whole-study results and caveats: Only a few donors were included, so the genetic and exposure-history diversity represented was limited. Naive subsets usually exceeded memory subsets in estimated richness.

Original processing methods: ImmunoSEQ output lacked quality scores and full-length reads, limiting matched filtering. Sequencing was performed with immunoSEQ multiplex PCR; in TCRdb, only in-frame clones are kept and a portion is missing. V and J calls and clone size come straight from that table; D and trimming were deduced from the DNA. The repertoire holds roughly 2 million clones, with about 95% as singletons. V lost 4 bases and J lost 2; bases outside the gene matches: 7. The CDR3 covers 15 residues. CDR1 and CDR2 from the germline V gene are SGHAT and FQNNGV. CD45RO-negative CD8 cells positively selected for CCR7 made up the naive population, which excluded terminally differentiated effector memory CD45RA+ cells. Details on this clone: Its cognate antigen is unknown.

This sequence joins TRBV11-2 and TRBJ1-2, with 7 nucleotides matching TRBD1. This receptor was obtained from a man in his late teens or twenties in good health. Sequenced input: naive CD8+ T cells sorted from blood. Here the CDR3 reads CASSSSGTVNYGYTF. The CDR3 nucleotides are TGTGCCAGCAGCTCATCCGGGACAGTAAACTATGGCTACACCTTC.